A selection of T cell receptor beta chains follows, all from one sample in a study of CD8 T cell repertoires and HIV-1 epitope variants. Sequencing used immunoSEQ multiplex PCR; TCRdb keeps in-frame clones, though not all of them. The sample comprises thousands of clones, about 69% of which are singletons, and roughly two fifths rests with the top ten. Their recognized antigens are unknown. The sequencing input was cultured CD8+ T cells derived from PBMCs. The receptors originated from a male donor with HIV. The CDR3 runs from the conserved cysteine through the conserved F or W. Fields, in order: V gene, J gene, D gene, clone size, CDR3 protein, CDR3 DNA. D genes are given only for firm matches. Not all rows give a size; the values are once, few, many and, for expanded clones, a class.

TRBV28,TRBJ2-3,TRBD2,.,CASSLDSGRTDTQYF,TGTGCCAGCAGTTTGGATAGCGGGAGAACAGATACGCAGTATTTT
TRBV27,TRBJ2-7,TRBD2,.,CASSRLAGGLLGEQYF,TGTGCCAGCAGCAGACTAGCGGGAGGCCTTTTGGGCGAGCAGTACTTC
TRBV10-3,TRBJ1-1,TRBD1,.,CAISAGDAGTADEAFF,TGTGCCATCAGTGCCGGAGACGCGGGGACAGCTGATGAAGCTTTCTTT
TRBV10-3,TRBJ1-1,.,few,CAISEGDTEAFF,TGTGCCATCAGTGAAGGGGACACTGAAGCTTTCTTT
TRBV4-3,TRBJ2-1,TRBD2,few,CASSQAQPGGATYNEQFF,TGCGCCAGCAGCCAAGCCCAGCCCGGGGGGGCTACCTACAATGAGCAGTTCTTC
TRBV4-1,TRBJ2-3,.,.,CASSQDPWGLPTDTQYF,TGCGCCAGCAGCCAAGATCCCTGGGGACTCCCCACAGATACGCAGTATTTT
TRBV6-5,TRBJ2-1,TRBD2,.,CASSYSGLAGGNEQFF,TGTGCCAGCAGTTACTCGGGACTAGCGGGGGGGAATGAGCAGTTCTTC
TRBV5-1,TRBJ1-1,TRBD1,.,CASSLGGQGEAFF,TGCGCCAGCAGCCTAGGCGGACAGGGTGAAGCTTTCTTT
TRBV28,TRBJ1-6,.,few,CATRRLNSPLHF,TGTGCCACCCGCAGGTTGAATTCACCCCTCCACTTT
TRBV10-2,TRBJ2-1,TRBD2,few,CASSDSSGGQGEQFF,TGCGCCAGCAGTGATTCGAGCGGGGGGCAAGGTGAGCAGTTCTTC
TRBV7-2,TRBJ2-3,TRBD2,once,CASSLTSGARTDTQYF,TGTGCCAGCAGCCTGACCAGCGGGGCTAGGACAGATACGCAGTATTTT
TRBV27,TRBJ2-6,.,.,CASRPSPAAGANVLTF,TGTGCCAGCAGGCCGTCCCCAGCGGCTGGGGCCAACGTCCTGACTTTC
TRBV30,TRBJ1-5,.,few,CAWSASRGRESNQPQHF,TGTGCCTGGAGCGCGAGTCGCGGCCGGGAGAGCAATCAGCCCCAGCATTTT
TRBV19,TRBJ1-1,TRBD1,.,CASSNDRAGTEAFF,TGTGCCAGTAGTAACGACAGGGCAGGGACTGAAGCTTTCTTT
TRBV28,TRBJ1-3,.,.,CASILSTGKGGGNTIYF,TGTGCCAGCATCCTAAGCACGGGAAAAGGGGGAGGAAACACCATATATTTT
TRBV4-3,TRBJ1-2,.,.,CASSQDIGSYTF,TGCGCCAGCAGCCAAGATATCGGAAGCTACACCTTC
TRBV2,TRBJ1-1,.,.,CASSESTSEAFF,TGTGCCAGCAGTGAGAGCACCTCTGAAGCTTTCTTT
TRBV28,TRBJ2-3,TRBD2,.,CASSSTRLAGEGGYTDTQYF,TGTGCCAGCAGTTCCACCAGACTAGCGGGAGAGGGGGGGTACACAGATACGCAGTATTTT
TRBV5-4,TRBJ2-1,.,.,CASSSSAYEQFF,TGTGCCAGCAGCTCTTCGGCCTATGAGCAGTTCTTC
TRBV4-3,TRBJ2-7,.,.,CASSQGGGAIYEQYF,TGCGCCAGCAGCCAAGGGGGCGGGGCCATTTACGAGCAGTACTTC
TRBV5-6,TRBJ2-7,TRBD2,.,CASSGEAGSYEQYF,TGTGCCAGCAGCGGGGAAGCGGGGAGTTACGAGCAGTACTTC
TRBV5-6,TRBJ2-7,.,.,CASSLLSGEQYF,TGTGCCAGCAGCCTCCTATCAGGCGAGCAGTACTTC
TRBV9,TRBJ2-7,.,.,CASSVEGSYEQYF,TGTGCCAGCAGCGTAGAAGGGTCCTACGAGCAGTACTTC
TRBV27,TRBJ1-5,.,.,CATSPGGAGNQPQHF,TGTGCCACCTCACCGGGGGGGGCTGGCAATCAGCCCCAGCATTTT
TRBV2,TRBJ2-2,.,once,CASKSTYANTGELFF,TGTGCCAGCAAGTCAACATACGCGAACACCGGGGAGCTGTTTTTT
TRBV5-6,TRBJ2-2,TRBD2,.,CASSLASGSLTGELFF,TGTGCCAGCAGCTTGGCAAGCGGGAGTCTCACCGGGGAGCTGTTTTTT
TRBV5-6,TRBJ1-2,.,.,CASSAGTYGYTF,TGTGCCAGCAGCGCGGGTACTTATGGCTACACCTTC
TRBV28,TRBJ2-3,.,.,CASSLIGDTDTQYF,TGTGCCAGCAGTTTGATAGGGGACACAGATACGCAGTATTTT
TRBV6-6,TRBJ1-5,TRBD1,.,CASSYSRQGNEPQHF,TGTGCCAGCAGTTACTCGCGACAGGGTAATGAGCCCCAGCATTTT